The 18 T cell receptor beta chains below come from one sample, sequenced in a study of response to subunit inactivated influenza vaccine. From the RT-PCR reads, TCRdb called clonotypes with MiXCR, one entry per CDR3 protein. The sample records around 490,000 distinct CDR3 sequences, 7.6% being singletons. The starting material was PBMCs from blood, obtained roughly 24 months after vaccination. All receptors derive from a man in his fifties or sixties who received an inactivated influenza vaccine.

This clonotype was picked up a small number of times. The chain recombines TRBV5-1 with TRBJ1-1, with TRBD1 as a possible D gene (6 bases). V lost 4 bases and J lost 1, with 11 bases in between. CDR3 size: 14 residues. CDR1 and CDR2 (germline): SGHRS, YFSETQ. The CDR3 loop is CASSIGGENTEAFF. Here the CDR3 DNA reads TGCGCCAGCAGCATAGGGGGTGAGAACACTGAAGCTTTCTTT.

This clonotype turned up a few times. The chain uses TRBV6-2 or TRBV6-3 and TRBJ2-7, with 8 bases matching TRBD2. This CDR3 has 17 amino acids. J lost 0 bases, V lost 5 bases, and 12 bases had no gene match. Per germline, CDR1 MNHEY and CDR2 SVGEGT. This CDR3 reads CASSKKNVAGISYEQYF. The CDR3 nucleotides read TGTGCCAGCAGTAAAAAAAATGTAGCGGGAATCTCCTACGAGCAGTACTTC.

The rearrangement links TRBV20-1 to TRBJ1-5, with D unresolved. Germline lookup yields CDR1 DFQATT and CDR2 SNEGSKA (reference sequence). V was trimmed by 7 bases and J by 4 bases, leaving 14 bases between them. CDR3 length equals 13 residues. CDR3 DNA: TGCAGTGGAAAGGGAAGCTCTAATCAGCCCCAGCATTTT. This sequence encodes CSGKGSSNQPQHF.

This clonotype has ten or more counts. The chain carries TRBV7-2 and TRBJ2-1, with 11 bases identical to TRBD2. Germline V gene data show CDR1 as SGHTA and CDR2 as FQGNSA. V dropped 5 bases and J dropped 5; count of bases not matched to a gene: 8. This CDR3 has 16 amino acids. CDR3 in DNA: TGTGCCAGCAGCCTAAGACTAGCGGGGACAAACAATGAGCAGTTCTTC. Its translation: CASSLRLAGTNNEQFF.

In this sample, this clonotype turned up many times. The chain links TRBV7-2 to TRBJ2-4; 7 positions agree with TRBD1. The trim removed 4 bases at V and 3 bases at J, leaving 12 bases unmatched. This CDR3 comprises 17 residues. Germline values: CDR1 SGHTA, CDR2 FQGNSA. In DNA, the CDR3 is TGTGCCAGCAGCTCGGACGGACAGGCCACAAACAAAAACATTCAGTACTTC. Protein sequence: CASSSDGQATNKNIQYF.

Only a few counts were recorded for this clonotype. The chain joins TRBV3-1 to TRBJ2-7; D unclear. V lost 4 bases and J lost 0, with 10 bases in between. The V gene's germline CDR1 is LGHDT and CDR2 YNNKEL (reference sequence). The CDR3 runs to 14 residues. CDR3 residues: CASSPGLHSYEQYF. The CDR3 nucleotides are TGTGCCAGCAGCCCCGGGCTACACTCCTACGAGCAGTACTTC.

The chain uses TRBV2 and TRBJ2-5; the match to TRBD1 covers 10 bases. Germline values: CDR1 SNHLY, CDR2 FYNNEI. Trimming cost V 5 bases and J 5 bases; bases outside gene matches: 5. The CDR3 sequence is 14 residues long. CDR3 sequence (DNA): TGTGCCAGCAGTCAGGACAGGGGGTTGGAGACCCAGTACTTC. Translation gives CASSQDRGLETQYF. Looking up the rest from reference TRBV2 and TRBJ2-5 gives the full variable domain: EPEVTQTPSHQVTQMGQEVILRCVPISNHLYFYWYRQILGQKVEFLVSFYNNEISEKSEIFDDQFSVERPDGSNFTLKIRSTKLEDSAMYFCASSQDRGLETQYFGPGTRLLVL.

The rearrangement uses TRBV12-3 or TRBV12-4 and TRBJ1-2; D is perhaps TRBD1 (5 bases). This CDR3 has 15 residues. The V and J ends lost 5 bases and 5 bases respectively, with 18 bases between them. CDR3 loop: CASSEGTVALYGYTF. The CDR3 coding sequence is TGTGCCAGCAGTGAAGGGACCGTGGCATTGTATGGCTACACCTTC.

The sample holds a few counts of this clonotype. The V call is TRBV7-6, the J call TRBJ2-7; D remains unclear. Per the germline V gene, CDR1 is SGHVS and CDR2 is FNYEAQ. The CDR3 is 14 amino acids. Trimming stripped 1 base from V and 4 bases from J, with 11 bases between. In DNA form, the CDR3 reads TGTGCCAGCAGCTTAGACGGTACGCAATACGAGCAGTACTTC. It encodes CASSLDGTQYEQYF.

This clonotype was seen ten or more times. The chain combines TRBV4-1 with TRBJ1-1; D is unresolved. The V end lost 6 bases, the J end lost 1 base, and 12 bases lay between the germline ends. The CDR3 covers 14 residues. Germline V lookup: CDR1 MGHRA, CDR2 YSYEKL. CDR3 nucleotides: TGCGCCAGCAGAGGACTTCTTCGGAACACTGAAGCTTTCTTT. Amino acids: CASRGLLRNTEAFF.

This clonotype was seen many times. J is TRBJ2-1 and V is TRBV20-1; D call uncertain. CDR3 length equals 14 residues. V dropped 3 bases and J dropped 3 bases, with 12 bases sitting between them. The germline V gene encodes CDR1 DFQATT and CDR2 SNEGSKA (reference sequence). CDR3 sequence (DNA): TGCAGTGCTAGGAACCCTATAAACTACAATGAGCAGTTCTTC. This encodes CSARNPINYNEQFF.

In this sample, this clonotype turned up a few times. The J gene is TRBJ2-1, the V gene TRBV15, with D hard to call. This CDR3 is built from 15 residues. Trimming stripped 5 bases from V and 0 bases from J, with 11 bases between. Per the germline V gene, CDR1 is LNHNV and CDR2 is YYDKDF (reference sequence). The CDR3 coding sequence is TGTGCCACCAGCGAAGACCGGAGCTCCTACAATGAGCAGTTCTTC. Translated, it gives CATSEDRSSYNEQFF.

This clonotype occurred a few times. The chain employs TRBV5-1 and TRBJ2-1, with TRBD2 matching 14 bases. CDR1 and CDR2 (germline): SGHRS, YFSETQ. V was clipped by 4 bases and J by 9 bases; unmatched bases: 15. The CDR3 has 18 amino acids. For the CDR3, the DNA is TGCGCCAGCAGCCGAGATCCGCCGGGACTAGCGGGAGCAGGTGAGCAGTTCTTC. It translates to CASSRDPPGLAGAGEQFF.

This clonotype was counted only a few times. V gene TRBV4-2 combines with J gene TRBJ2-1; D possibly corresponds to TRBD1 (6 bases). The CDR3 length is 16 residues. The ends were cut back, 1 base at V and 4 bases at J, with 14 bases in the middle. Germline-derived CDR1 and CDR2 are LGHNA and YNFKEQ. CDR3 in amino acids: CASSQAETGVYNEQFF. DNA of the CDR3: TGTGCCAGCAGCCAAGCGGAGACAGGAGTTTACAATGAGCAGTTCTTC.

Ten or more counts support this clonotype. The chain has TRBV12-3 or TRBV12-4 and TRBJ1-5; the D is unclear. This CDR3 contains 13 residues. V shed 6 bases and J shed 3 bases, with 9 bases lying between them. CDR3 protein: CASSELTNQPQHF. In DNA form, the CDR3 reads TGTGCCAGCAGCGAACTGACCAATCAGCCCCAGCATTTT.

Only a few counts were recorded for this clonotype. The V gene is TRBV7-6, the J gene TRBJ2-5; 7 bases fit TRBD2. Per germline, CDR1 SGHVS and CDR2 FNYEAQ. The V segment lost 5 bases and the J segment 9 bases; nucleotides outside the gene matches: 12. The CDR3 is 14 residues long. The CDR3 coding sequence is TGTGCCAGCAGCCCTCAACTAGCGCATGAGGCCCAGTACTTC. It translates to CASSPQLAHEAQYF.

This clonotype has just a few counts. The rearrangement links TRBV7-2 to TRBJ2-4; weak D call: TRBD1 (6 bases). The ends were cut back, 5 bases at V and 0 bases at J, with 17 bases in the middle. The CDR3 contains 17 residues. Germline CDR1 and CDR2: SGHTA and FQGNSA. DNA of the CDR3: TGTGCCAGCAGCCCCCAGGGGAGCGGCTTAGCCAAAAACATTCAGTACTTC. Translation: CASSPQGSGLAKNIQYF.

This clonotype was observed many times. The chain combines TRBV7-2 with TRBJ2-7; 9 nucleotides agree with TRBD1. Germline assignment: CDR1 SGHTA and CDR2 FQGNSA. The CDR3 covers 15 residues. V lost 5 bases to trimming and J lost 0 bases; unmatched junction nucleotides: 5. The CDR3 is CASSGQTGGSYEQYF. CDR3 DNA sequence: TGTGCCAGCAGCGGACAGACAGGGGGCTCCTACGAGCAGTACTTC.